The present entry profiles one T cell receptor (beta chain) with its context. Other nucleotide sequences from this sample produce the same CDR3. The CDR3 sequence is 15 residues long. Germline V CDR1 and CDR2: SGHTA, FQGTGA. Trimming at V came to 6 bases and at J to 2 bases, leaving 5 bases not matched to a gene. This sample is drawn from a study of blood T cell repertoires in COVID-19. Study context: PBMCs, B-cell-depleted T cells, or T cells provided the cDNA or gDNA that made up the material.

In the original workflow: Researchers report that nucleated cell counts were estimated from reference gene primer amplification. Produced via immunoSEQ multiplex PCR; TCRdb's table is partial and in-frame only. Clone size and V and J calls were adopted from that table, with D and trimming inferred from the DNA. The repertoire holds roughly 97,000 clones, with around 80% as singletons. Input material: peripheral blood. This sequence originates from a man aged 65 to 85 with acute or convalescent COVID-19. The V gene is TRBV7-3, the J gene TRBJ2-1; 9 nucleotides line up with TRBD1. CDR3 residues: CASSLDRGTYNEQFF. DNA of the CDR3: TGTGCCAGCAGTCTGGACAGGGGCACCTACAATGAGCAGTTCTTC.